This T cell receptor (beta chain) was found in a study of CD8 T cells in Susac syndrome. TCR beta sequencing was performed on blood CD8+ and CD4+ T cells. CDR3 length equals 15 residues. V shed 5 bases and J shed 4 bases, with 14 bases lying between them. Germline CDR1 and CDR2: MNHNS and SASEGT. cDNA came from approximately 0.5 to 1 ug RNA primed by random hexamers. One entry per CDR3 protein results from TCRdb running MiXCR on the immunoSEQ multiplex PCR reads. The sample lists a few hundred thousand distinct CDR3 sequences, around 85% seen once, with under 0.15% in the top ten. The chain employs TRBV6-1 and TRBJ2-2; tentatively, D is TRBD2 (7 bases). Sequencing used CD8+ T cells from PBMCs. This sequence originates from a human donor with multiple sclerosis. The CDR3 reads CASSWGGAPTGELFF. The CDR3 DNA follows: TGTGCCAGCAGTTGGGGGGGGGCGCCCACCGGGGAGCTGTTTTTT.